The clone carrying this T cell receptor beta chain was picked up a small number of times. What it recognizes is unknown. Germline lookup yields CDR1 SGDLS and CDR2 YYNGEE. The CDR3 has 21 amino acids. The J segment lost 7 bases and the V segment lost 4 bases, leaving 22 bases of the junction unmatched. Preparation of the TCRbeta library was carried out with unique molecular identifiers. TCRdb reanalysed the PCR reads using MiXCR and keeps one entry per CDR3 protein. This sample carries about 830,000 distinct CDR3 sequences, about 15% of them seen once, and the ten largest clones take approximately 5%. The sample comes from a study of T-cell reconstitution after alpha-beta-depleted transplantation in children. Broader study findings: Roughly two months post-transplant, alpha-beta T cells reportedly originated from several hundred graft clones that had expanded. A year post-transplant, T-cell counts and diversity derived mostly from newly produced T cells. From surviving recipient T cells and thymic progenitors came the high day-60 TCRbeta diversity observed in some patients.

Sequences were derived from PBMCs, mostly from graft donor cells, sampled 360 days after TCRalphabeta/CD19-depleted stem cell transplant. The chain uses TRBV9 and TRBJ2-1, with 14 nucleotides matching TRBD2. This sequence was found in a male patient aged 5 to 17 who had a stem cell transplant for acute lymphoblastic leukemia, so the T cells may come from the graft donor. CDR3 loop: CASSRAPTSGRALEANNEQFF. The CDR3, as DNA: TGTGCCAGCAGCAGAGCCCCGACTAGCGGGAGGGCCCTCGAGGCAAATAATGAGCAGTTCTTC.